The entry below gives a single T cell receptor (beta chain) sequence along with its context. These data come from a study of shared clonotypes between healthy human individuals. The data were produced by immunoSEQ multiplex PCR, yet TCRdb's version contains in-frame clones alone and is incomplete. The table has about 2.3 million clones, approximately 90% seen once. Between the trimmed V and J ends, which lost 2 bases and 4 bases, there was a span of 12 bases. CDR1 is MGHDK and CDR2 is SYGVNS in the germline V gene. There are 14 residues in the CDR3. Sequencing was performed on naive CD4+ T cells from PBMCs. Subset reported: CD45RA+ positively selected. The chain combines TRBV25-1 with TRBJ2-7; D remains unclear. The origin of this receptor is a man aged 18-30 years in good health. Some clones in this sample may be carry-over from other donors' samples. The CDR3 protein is CASSEDVIGYEQYF. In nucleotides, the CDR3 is TGTGCCAGCAGTGAAGACGTGATCGGGTACGAGCAGTACTTC.